Included here is one TCR beta chain sequence, with context. Produced via immunoSEQ multiplex PCR; TCRdb's table is partial and in-frame only. The sample records around 190,000 clones, 88% being singletons. V shed 3 bases, J shed 8 bases, and the junction held 10 bases outside the gene matches. The CDR3 spans 16 residues. Germline V lookup: CDR1 SGHTS, CDR2 YDEGEE. This specimen belongs to a study of blood T cell repertoires in COVID-19. The sequenced sample was peripheral blood. The chain has TRBV5-8 and TRBJ2-1; 11 nucleotides align to TRBD1. The origin of this receptor is a man between 18 and 29 years old with active or convalescent COVID-19. This chain's CDR3 is CASSWGRGQGADEQFF. CDR3 DNA sequence: TGTGCCAGCAGCTGGGGTCGCGGACAGGGGGCCGATGAGCAGTTCTTC. Complete variable domain (other parts from reference TRBV5-8 and TRBJ2-1): EAGVTQSPTHLIKTRGQQATLRCSPISGHTSVYWYQQALGLGLQFLLWYDEGEERNRGNFPPRFSGRQFPNYSSELNVNALELEDSALYLCASSWGRGQGADEQFFGPGTRLTVL.